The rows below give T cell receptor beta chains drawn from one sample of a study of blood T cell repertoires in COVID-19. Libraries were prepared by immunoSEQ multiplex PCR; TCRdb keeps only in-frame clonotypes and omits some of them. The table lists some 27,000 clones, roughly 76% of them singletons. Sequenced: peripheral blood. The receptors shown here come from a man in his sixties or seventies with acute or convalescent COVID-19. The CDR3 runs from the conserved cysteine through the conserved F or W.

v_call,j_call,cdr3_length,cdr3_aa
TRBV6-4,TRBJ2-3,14,CASSPGLAGDTQYF
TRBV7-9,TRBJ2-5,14,CASSLAIDQETQYF
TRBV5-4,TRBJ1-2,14,CASSFGNTGYGYTF
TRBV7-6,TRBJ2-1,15,CASSAIKGSYNEQFF
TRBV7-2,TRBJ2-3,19,CASSLLPLGLAGTTDTQYF
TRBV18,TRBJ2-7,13,CASSPTGDNEQYF
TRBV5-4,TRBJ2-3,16,CASSLRAGGTTDTQYF
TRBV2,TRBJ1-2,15,CASSELRQAAYGYTF
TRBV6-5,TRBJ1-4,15,CASSYSDRVVEKLFF
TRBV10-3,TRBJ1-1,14,CAISDVEEGTEAFF
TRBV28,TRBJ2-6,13,CASTEVGANVLTF
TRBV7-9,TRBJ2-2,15,CASTSQGASTGELFF
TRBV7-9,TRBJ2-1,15,CASSRGPGQGGEQFF
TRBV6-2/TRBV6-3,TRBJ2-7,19,CASSYTRGTGAPSSYEQYF
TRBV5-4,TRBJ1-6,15,CASSIATGGWSPLHF
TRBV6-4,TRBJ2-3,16,CASSETSGRAADTQYF
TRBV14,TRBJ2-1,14,CASSQWTSSNEQFF
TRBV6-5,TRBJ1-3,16,CASSYSMAGPGNTIYF
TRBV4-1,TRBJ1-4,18,CASSQDPGTPATNEKLFF
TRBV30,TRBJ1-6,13,CAGQGQGYAPLHF
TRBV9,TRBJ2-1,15,CASSVDISSYNEQFF
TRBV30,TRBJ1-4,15,CAWSPRQGLNEKLFF
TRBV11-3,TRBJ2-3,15,CASSFSGGNTDTQYF
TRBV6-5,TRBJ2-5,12,CASIGGSETQYF
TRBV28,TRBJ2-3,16,CASSPSSGGGPDTQYF
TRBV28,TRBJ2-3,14,CASSLDRGADTQYF
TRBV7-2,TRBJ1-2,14,CASSLGGSSQSYTF
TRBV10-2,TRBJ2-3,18,CASSEGTGIPLRTDTQYF
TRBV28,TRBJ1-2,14,CASGDSAGGTGYTF
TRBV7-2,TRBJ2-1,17,CASSFPRGRGATNEQFF
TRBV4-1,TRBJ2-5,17,CASSRGLAGGYGETQYF
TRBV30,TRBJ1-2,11,CAWETGGGYTF
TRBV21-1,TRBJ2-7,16,CASSKSGRAQWYEQYF
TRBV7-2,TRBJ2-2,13,CASSRTNTGELFF
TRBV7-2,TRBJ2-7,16,CASSLGAGTGTYEQYF